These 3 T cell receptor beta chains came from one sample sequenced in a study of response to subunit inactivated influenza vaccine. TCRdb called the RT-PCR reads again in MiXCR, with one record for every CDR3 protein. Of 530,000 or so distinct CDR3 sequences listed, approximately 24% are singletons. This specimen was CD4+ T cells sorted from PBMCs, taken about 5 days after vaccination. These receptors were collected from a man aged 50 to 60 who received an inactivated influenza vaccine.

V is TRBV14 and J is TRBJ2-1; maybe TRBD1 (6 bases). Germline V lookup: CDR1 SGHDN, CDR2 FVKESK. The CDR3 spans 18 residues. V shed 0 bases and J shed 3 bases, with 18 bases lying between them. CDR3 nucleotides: TGTGCCAGCAGCCAAGAGGCCCCAGGACAGTACTTCTACAATGAGCAGTTCTTC. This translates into CASSQEAPGQYFYNEQFF.

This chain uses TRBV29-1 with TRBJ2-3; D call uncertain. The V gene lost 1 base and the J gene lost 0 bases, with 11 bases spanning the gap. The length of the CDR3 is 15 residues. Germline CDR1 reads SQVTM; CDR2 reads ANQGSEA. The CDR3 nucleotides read TGCAGCGTTGAAGGGGCAGTTAGGAGCACAGATACGCAGTATTTT. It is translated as CSVEGAVRSTDTQYF.

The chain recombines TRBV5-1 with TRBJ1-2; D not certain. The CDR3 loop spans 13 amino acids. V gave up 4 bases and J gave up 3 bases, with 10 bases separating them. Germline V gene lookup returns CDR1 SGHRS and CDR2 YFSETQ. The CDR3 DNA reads TGCGCCAGCAGCGAGGGAATGGACTATGGCTACACCTTC. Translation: CASSEGMDYGYTF. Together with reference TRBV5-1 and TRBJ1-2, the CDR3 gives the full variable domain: KAGVTQTPRYLIKTRGQQVTLSCSPISGHRSVSWYQQTPGQGLQFLFEYFSETQRNKGNFPGRFSGRQFSNSRSEMNVSTLELGDSALYLCASSEGMDYGYTFGSGTRLTVV.